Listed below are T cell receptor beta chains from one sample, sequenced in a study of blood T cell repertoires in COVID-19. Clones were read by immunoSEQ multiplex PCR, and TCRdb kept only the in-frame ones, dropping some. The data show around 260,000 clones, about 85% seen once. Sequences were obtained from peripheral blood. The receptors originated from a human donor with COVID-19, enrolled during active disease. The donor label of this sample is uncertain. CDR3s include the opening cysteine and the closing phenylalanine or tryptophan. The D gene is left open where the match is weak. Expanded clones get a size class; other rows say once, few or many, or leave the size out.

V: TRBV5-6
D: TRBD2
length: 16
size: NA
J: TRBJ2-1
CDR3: CASSLPRSGSRNEQFF
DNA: TGTGCCAGCAGCCTCCCCCGTAGCGGGAGTAGGAATGAGCAGTTCTTC

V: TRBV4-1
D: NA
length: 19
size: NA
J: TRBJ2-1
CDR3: CASSSYDLQGEGPYNEQFF
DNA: TGCGCCAGCAGCTCCTACGACCTACAGGGGGAGGGCCCTTACAATGAGCAGTTCTTC

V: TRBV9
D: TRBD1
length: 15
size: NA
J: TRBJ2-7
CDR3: CASSADGTASYEQYF
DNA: TGTGCCAGCAGCGCCGATGGGACAGCTTCCTACGAGCAGTACTTC

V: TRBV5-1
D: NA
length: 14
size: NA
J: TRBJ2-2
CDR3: CASSLDVQTGELFF
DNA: TGCGCCAGCAGCTTGGACGTTCAGACCGGGGAGCTGTTTTTT

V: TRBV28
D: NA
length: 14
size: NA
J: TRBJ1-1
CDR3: CASSSGDMNTEAFF
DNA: TGTGCCAGCAGTTCAGGGGACATGAACACTGAAGCTTTCTTT

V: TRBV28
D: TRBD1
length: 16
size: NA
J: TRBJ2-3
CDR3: CASSLPSTGATDTQYF
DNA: TGTGCCAGCAGTTTACCCTCCACAGGGGCAACAGATACGCAGTATTTT

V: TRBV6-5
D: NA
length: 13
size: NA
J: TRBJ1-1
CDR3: CASSYARATEAFF
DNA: TGTGCCAGCAGTTACGCCAGGGCCACTGAAGCTTTCTTT

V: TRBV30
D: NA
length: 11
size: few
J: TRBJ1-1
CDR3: CAWHRNTEAFF
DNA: TGTGCCTGGCACAGGAACACTGAAGCTTTCTTT

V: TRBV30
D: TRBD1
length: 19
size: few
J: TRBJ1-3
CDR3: CAWSRLFHGTGGTGNTIYF
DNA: TGTGCCTGGAGTCGCTTATTCCACGGGACAGGGGGAACTGGAAACACCATATATTTT

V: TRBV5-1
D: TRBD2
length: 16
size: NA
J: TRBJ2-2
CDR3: CASSSRGIIYAGELFF
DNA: TGCGCCAGCAGCTCGCGGGGGATTATTTACGCCGGGGAGCTGTTTTTT

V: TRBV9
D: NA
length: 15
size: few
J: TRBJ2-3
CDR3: CASSVGAGAADTQYF
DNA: TGTGCCAGCAGCGTAGGGGCTGGGGCCGCAGATACGCAGTATTTT

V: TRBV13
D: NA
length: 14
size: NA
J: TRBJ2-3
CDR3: CASSADRGPDTQYF
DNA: TGTGCCAGCAGCGCGGACAGAGGACCAGATACGCAGTATTTT

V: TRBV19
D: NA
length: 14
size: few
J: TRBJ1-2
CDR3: CASSAGRGGFGYTF
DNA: TGTGCCAGTAGTGCCGGACGGGGGGGCTTTGGCTACACCTTC

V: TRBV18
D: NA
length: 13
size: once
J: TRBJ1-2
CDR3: CASSPTENYGYTF
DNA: TGTGCCAGCTCACCAACTGAGAACTATGGCTACACCTTC

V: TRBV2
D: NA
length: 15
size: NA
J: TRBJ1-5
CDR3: CASNPTPSRVQPQHF
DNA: TGTGCCAGCAATCCCACCCCCTCCAGGGTTCAGCCCCAGCATTTT

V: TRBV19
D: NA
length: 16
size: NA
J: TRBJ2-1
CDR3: CASSIFGRGEENEQFF
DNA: TGTGCCAGTAGTATCTTTGGGCGGGGCGAAGAGAATGAGCAGTTCTTC

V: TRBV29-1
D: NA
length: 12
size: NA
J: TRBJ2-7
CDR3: CSVEDPGYEQYF
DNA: TGCAGCGTTGAAGATCCGGGCTACGAGCAGTACTTC

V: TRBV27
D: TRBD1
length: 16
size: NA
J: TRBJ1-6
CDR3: CASSEGTGVSGSPLHF
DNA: TGTGCCAGCAGTGAAGGGACAGGGGTTTCGGGATCACCCCTCCACTTT

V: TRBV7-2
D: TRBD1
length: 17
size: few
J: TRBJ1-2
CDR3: CASSLAPPGTANYGYTF
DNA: TGTGCCAGCAGCTTAGCCCCACCAGGGACAGCTAACTATGGCTACACCTTC

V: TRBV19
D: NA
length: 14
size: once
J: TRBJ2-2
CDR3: CASNIQGFTGELFF
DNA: TGTGCCAGCAACATACAGGGTTTCACCGGGGAGCTGTTTTTT

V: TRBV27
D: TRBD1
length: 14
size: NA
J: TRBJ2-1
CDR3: CASSLDRVHNEQFF
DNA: TGTGCCAGCAGCCTGGACAGGGTCCACAATGAGCAGTTCTTC

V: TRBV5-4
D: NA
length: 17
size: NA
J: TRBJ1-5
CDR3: CASSLLRNRVDNQPQHF
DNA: TGTGCCAGCAGCTTGTTAAGAAATCGGGTCGACAATCAGCCCCAGCATTTT

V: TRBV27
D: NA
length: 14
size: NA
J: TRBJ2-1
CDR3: CASSFTEGPNEQFF
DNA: TGTGCCAGCAGTTTTACCGAGGGCCCAAATGAGCAGTTCTTC

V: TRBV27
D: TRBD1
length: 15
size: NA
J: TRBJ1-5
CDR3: CASSAGQAPNQPQHF
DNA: TGTGCCAGCAGCGCGGGACAGGCCCCAAATCAGCCCCAGCATTTT

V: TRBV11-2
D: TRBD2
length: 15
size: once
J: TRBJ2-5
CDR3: CASSPRSSGTETQYF
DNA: TGTGCCAGCAGCCCCCGGTCTAGCGGGACTGAGACCCAGTACTTC

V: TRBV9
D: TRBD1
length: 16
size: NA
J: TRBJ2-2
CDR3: CASSEGTAANTGELFF
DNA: TGTGCCAGCAGCGAGGGGACAGCGGCGAACACCGGGGAGCTGTTTTTT

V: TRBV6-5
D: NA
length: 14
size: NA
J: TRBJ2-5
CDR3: CASSYSASVETQYF
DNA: TGTGCCAGCAGTTACTCGGCTAGCGTCGAGACCCAGTACTTC

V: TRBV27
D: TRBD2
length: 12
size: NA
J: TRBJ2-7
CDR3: CATHWGGYEQYF
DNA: TGTGCCACCCACTGGGGGGGCTACGAGCAGTACTTC

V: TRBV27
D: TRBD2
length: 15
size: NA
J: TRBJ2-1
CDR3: CASSLDRGRGDEQFF
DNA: TGTGCCAGCAGTTTGGATCGGGGACGGGGGGATGAGCAGTTCTTC

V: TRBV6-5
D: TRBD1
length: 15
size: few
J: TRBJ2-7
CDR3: CASSYRTGGSYEQYF
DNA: TGTGCCAGCAGTTACAGGACAGGGGGATCCTACGAGCAGTACTTC

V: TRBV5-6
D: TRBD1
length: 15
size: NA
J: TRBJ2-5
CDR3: CASSFGTGGEETQYF
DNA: TGTGCCAGCAGCTTTGGGACAGGGGGCGAGGAGACCCAGTACTTC

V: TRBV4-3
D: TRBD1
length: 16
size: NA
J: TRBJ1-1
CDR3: CASSLIRTGAGTEAFF
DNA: TGCGCCAGCAGCCTCATAAGGACAGGGGCAGGCACTGAAGCTTTCTTT

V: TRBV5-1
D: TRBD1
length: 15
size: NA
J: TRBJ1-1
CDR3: CASSSLTGLNTEAFF
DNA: TGCGCCAGCAGCTCCTTGACAGGGCTGAACACTGAAGCTTTCTTT

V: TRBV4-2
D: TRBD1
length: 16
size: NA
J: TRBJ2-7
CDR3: CASSQPPGQGADEQYF
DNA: TGTGCCAGCAGCCAGCCACCGGGACAGGGGGCCGACGAGCAGTACTTC

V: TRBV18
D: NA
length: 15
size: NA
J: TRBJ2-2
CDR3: CASSPRQGGAGELFF
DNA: TGTGCCAGCTCACCCAGACAGGGAGGCGCCGGGGAGCTGTTTTTT

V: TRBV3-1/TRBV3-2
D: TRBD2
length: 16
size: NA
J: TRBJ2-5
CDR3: CASSSALAGGVETQYF
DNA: TGTGCCAGCAGCTCGGCACTAGCGGGAGGAGTGGAGACCCAGTACTTC

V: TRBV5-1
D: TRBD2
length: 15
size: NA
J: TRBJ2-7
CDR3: CASVDLSGSGYEQYF
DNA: TGCGCCAGCGTCGATCTTAGCGGGAGTGGCTACGAGCAGTACTTC

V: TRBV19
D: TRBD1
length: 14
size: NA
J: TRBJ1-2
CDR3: CASRRQGVDYGYTF
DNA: TGTGCCAGTAGGAGACAGGGAGTGGACTATGGCTACACCTTC

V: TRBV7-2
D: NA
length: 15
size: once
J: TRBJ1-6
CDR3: CASSSRVDSGSPLHF
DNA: TGTGCCAGCAGCTCGAGGGTGGATAGTGGTTCACCCCTCCACTTT

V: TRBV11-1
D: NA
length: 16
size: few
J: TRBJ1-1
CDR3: CASSLVQGNMNTEAFF
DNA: TGTGCCAGCAGCTTAGTTCAGGGGAACATGAACACTGAAGCTTTCTTT

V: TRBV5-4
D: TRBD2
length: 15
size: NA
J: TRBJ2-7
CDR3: CASSLEAGVRYEQYF
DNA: TGTGCCAGCAGCTTGGAAGCGGGAGTAAGATACGAGCAGTACTTC

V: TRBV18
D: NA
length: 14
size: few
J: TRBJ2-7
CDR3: CASSSRTASYEQYF
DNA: TGTGCCAGCTCATCAAGGACAGCCTCCTACGAGCAGTACTTC

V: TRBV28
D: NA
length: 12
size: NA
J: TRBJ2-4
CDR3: CATGRERNIQYF
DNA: TGTGCCACCGGGCGTGAGCGGAACATTCAGTACTTC

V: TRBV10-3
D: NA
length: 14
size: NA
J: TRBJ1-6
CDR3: CAIRGRGYNSPLHF
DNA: TGTGCCATCCGGGGCAGGGGTTACAATTCACCCCTCCACTTT